The rows below give T cell receptor beta chains drawn from one sample of a study of T cells in Graves' hyperthyroidism and ophthalmopathy. TCRdb called the multiplex PCR reads again in MiXCR, with one record for every CDR3 protein. The sample shows more than 300,000 distinct CDR3 sequences, 13% of them seen only once. What was sequenced was blood. These receptors were collected from a woman aged 18 to 35 with Graves' hyperthyroidism. The CDR3 runs from the conserved cysteine through the conserved F or W. D genes are given only for firm matches. Size values are once, few and many counts, or a class for expanded clones, and some rows have none.

TRBD1	TRBV20-1	TRBJ1-2	-	CSASPTGAGYTF	TGCAGTGCTAGTCCGACAGGGGCTGGCTACACCTTC
TRBD1	TRBV12-3/TRBV12-4	TRBJ1-3	many	CASSGTGTMAIYF	TGTGCCAGCAGCGGGACAGGCACCATGGCCATATATTTT
TRBD2	TRBV11-2	TRBJ2-1	many	CASRTSGGYNEQFF	TGTGCCAGCAGAACGAGCGGGGGGTACAATGAGCAGTTCTTC
-	TRBV2	TRBJ1-1	many	CASKQLLNTEAFF	TGTGCCAGCAAACAGCTCTTGAACACTGAAGCTTTCTTT
-	TRBV20-1	TRBJ1-1	-	CSAGSLGTPGLEAFF	TGCAGTGCTGGTTCCCTCGGGACCCCGGGCCTTGAAGCTTTCTTT
-	TRBV4-1	TRBJ1-6	-	CASSQGWGLDNSPLHF	TGCGCCAGCAGCCAGGGGTGGGGACTAGATAATTCACCCCTCCACTTT
-	TRBV6-2/TRBV6-3	TRBJ2-1	many	CASSYSKRGPAEDEQFF	TGTGCCAGCAGTTACTCGAAGAGGGGACCCGCCGAAGATGAGCAGTTCTTC
TRBD1	TRBV24-1	TRBJ2-5	many	CATGGQGFSQETQYF	TGTGCCACCGGCGGACAGGGGTTTTCGCAAGAGACCCAGTACTTC
TRBD1	TRBV12-3/TRBV12-4	TRBJ1-2	many	CASSLDRGVYGYTF	TGTGCCAGCAGTTTAGACAGGGGCGTCTATGGCTACACCTTC
-	TRBV19	TRBJ2-7	-	CASSIRLQGGSYEQYF	TGTGCCAGTAGTATTCGTCTACAGGGAGGGTCCTACGAGCAGTACTTC
-	TRBV12-3/TRBV12-4	TRBJ1-2	many	CASSFGGTYYGYTF	TGTGCCAGCAGTTTTGGGGGGACTTACTATGGCTACACCTTC
-	TRBV18	TRBJ2-3	many	CASSPPGGPSTDTQYF	TGTGCCAGCTCACCACCCGGGGGCCCCAGCACAGATACGCAGTATTTT
-	TRBV12-3/TRBV12-4	TRBJ2-2	many	CASSRSINTGELFF	TGTGCCAGCAGCCGTAGCATAAACACCGGGGAGCTGTTTTTT
TRBD2	TRBV6-1	TRBJ2-1	-	CASSEEWTSGSMDEQFF	TGTGCCAGCAGTGAAGAATGGACTAGCGGGAGTATGGATGAGCAGTTCTTC
-	TRBV6-1	TRBJ1-2	many	CASSEGGQIYGYTF	TGTGCCAGCAGTGAAGGAGGACAGATCTATGGCTACACCTTC
-	TRBV18	TRBJ1-4	-	CASSPHRGAFSELFF	TGTGCCAGCTCACCCCATCGGGGCGCTTTCTCCGAACTGTTTTTT
TRBD1	TRBV2	TRBJ1-1	many	CASSVEQGGEAFF	TGTGCCAGCAGTGTTGAACAGGGGGGTGAAGCTTTCTTT
-	TRBV19	TRBJ2-1	-	CASNGGQGRVRYEQFF	TGTGCCAGTAATGGGGGTCAAGGGCGGGTACGGTATGAGCAGTTCTTC
-	TRBV5-6	TRBJ1-2	many	CASSPGPLNYGYTF	TGTGCCAGCAGCCCCGGGCCCCTTAACTATGGCTACACCTTC
TRBD1	TRBV7-9	TRBJ2-1	-	CASSPRDSASYNEQFF	TGTGCCAGCAGCCCCCGGGACAGCGCATCCTACAATGAGCAGTTCTTC
-	TRBV27	TRBJ1-6	many	CASSLGRSASPLHF	TGTGCCAGCAGTTTAGGACGGTCGGCTTCACCCCTCCACTTT
TRBD2	TRBV4-3	TRBJ2-5	few	CASSQYRGGVNQETQYF	TGCGCCAGCAGCCAATATCGGGGGGGAGTCAACCAAGAGACCCAGTACTTC
-	TRBV6-1	TRBJ2-7	many	CASRETRLSYEQYF	TGTGCCAGCAGAGAGACTAGACTCTCCTACGAGCAGTACTTC
-	TRBV4-1	TRBJ1-2	-	CASSQPTGRNYGYTF	TGCGCCAGCAGCCAACCCACAGGGAGGAACTATGGCTACACCTTC
-	TRBV7-2	TRBJ1-1	many	CASSLRVGSGTEAFF	TGTGCCAGCAGCTTACGGGTGGGGAGTGGAACTGAAGCTTTCTTT
TRBD1	TRBV27	TRBJ2-7	many	CASSSVAGTGGYEQYF	TGTGCCAGCAGTTCCGTGGCCGGGACAGGGGGCTACGAGCAGTACTTC
-	TRBV30	TRBJ2-5	many	CAWSVSLGTQYF	TGTGCCTGGAGTGTATCTCTAGGGACCCAGTACTTC
-	TRBV6-6	TRBJ1-5	-	CASSYSRGNQPQHF	TGTGCCAGCAGTTACTCACGAGGGAATCAGCCCCAGCATTTT
-	TRBV12-3/TRBV12-4	TRBJ2-1	many	CASSGYNEQFF	TGTGCCAGCAGTGGCTACAATGAGCAGTTCTTC
-	TRBV28	TRBJ1-4	many	CASDSKGATNEKLFF	TGTGCCAGCGACAGTAAAGGTGCAACTAATGAAAAACTGTTTTTT
-	TRBV11-3	TRBJ2-2	-	CASSRRTFDGELFF	TGTGCCAGCAGCCGCCGGACCTTTGACGGGGAGCTGTTTTTT
TRBD1	TRBV28	TRBJ1-2	-	CASIGGQGARGYTF	TGTGCCAGCATAGGGGGACAGGGGGCGCGGGGCTACACCTTC
TRBD2	TRBV12-3/TRBV12-4	TRBJ2-1	many	CASSLPPGLARNYNEQFF	TGTGCCAGCAGTTTACCACCCGGACTAGCGAGAAACTACAATGAGCAGTTCTTC
TRBD1	TRBV19	TRBJ2-5	many	CASTGQGAGETQYF	TGTGCCAGTACCGGACAGGGGGCAGGAGAGACCCAGTACTTC
TRBD1	TRBV3-1	TRBJ1-1	many	CASSYRGLSTEAFF	TGTGCCAGCAGCTACAGGGGGCTGAGCACTGAAGCTTTCTTT
-	TRBV27	TRBJ2-1	many	CASRLGRGVYNEQFF	TGTGCCAGCCGGTTAGGCAGGGGGGTTTACAATGAGCAGTTCTTC
-	TRBV28	TRBJ2-5	many	CASSLASHETQYF	TGTGCCAGCAGTTTAGCTAGCCATGAGACCCAGTACTTC
TRBD1	TRBV11-2	TRBJ2-3	many	CASSRGQISTDTQYF	TGTGCCAGCAGCCGGGGACAGATAAGCACAGATACGCAGTATTTT
-	TRBV5-6	TRBJ1-4	many	CASTPGGYNEKLFF	TGTGCCAGCACCCCTGGGGGGTACAATGAAAAACTGTTTTTT
-	TRBV29-1	TRBJ1-1	-	CSVGRHPNTEAFF	TGCAGCGTTGGGCGGCACCCGAACACTGAAGCTTTCTTT
-	TRBV30	TRBJ1-3	many	CAWAQGSGNTIYF	TGTGCCTGGGCACAGGGCTCTGGAAACACCATATATTTT
-	TRBV28	TRBJ1-1	many	CASSLPTENTEAFF	TGTGCCAGCAGTCTACCCACAGAGAACACTGAAGCTTTCTTT
TRBD2	TRBV29-1	TRBJ2-3	many	CSVDKRDVDTQYF	TGCAGCGTTGATAAGCGGGACGTAGATACGCAGTATTTT
TRBD2	TRBV10-3	TRBJ2-1	-	CAISQGQREINEQFF	TGTGCCATCAGTCAGGGCCAGCGGGAGATCAATGAGCAGTTCTTC
-	TRBV11-3	TRBJ1-1	-	CASSLRGGLEASF	TGTGCCAGCAGCTTAAGGGGAGGGCTGGAAGCTTCCTTT
TRBD1	TRBV7-9	TRBJ2-7	many	CASSFGQAAYEQYF	TGTGCCAGCAGCTTCGGACAGGCCGCGTACGAGCAGTACTTC
TRBD1	TRBV19	TRBJ2-3	-	CASSPGTVVLDTQYF	TGTGCCAGTAGTCCCGGGACAGTCGTTTTAGATACGCAGTATTTT
-	TRBV28	TRBJ2-1	many	CASSLYGGTYNEQFF	TGTGCCAGCAGTTTATATGGCGGGACCTACAATGAGCAGTTCTTC
TRBD1	TRBV4-3	TRBJ2-7	few	CASSKGQGTYEQYF	TGCGCCAGCAGCAAGGGACAGGGAACCTACGAGCAGTACTTC
-	TRBV12-3/TRBV12-4	TRBJ1-1	-	CASSLRQNPEAFF	TGTGCCAGCAGTTTAAGACAGAACCCTGAAGCTTTCTTT
-	TRBV4-1	TRBJ1-1	many	CASSQGVNTEAFF	TGTGCCAGCAGCCAAGGGGTGAACACTGAAGCTTTCTTT
-	TRBV28	TRBJ1-2	-	CASSFLGNYGYTF	TGTGCCAGCAGTTTCCTCGGTAACTATGGCTACACCTTC
-	TRBV7-9	TRBJ2-7	many	CASSSNSYEQYF	TGTGCCAGCAGCTCGAACTCCTACGAGCAGTACTTC